This TCR beta chain originates from a study of T cell responses to AZD1222 COVID-19 vaccine. Whole-study context: Pooled samples include second doses given at about 4 or 12 weeks. Study-wide results and limits: Along spike, vaccine-associated CD4 TCRs were found throughout, with dominance at 160-218 and 743-854. Most donors were white British, females outnumbered males, and clonal diversity was possibly underestimated.

Deletions cut 4 bases from V and 5 bases from J, with 15 bases between. Germline V gives CDR1 MNHNY, CDR2 SVGAGI (reference sequence). This CDR3 contains 16 residues. This clone was seen just once. Its target is not known. Sequencing was performed with immunoSEQ multiplex PCR; in TCRdb, only in-frame clones are kept and a portion is missing. The repertoire has 180,000 or so clones, about 91% of them found once; the top ten carry over 6%. This sequence was found in an adult in good health. Sequences were derived from peripheral blood, sampled on day 0 of AZD1222 vaccination. The V and J genes are TRBV6-6 and TRBJ1-6; D remains unclear. The CDR3, as DNA: TGTGCCAGCAGTTCCAACCCTCGGGTCAATAATTCACCCCTCCACTTT. This translates into CASSSNPRVNNSPLHF.